This TCR beta chain comes out of a study of CD8 T cells in Susac syndrome. The RNA input was roughly 0.45 to 1 ug, and it was reverse transcribed with random hexamers. TCR beta CDR3 was amplified by immunoSEQ covering 54 Vbeta and 13 Jbeta. Each CDR3 protein gets one entry after TCRdb re-called the immunoSEQ multiplex PCR reads with MiXCR. The sample carries 180,000 or so distinct CDR3 sequences, roughly 95% recorded once. Germline CDR1 reads LNHNV; CDR2 reads YYDKDF (reference sequence). This CDR3 has 14 residues. V lost 3 bases and J 4 bases, leaving 13 bases between the germline ends. The sequenced sample was CD4+ T cells from PBMCs. The sequence derives from a human donor with multiple sclerosis. This chain uses TRBV15 with TRBJ2-7; unclear D gene. The chain's CDR3 is CATSSDRKGYEQYF. Here the CDR3 DNA reads TGTGCCACCAGCAGCGACCGGAAGGGTTACGAGCAGTACTTC.